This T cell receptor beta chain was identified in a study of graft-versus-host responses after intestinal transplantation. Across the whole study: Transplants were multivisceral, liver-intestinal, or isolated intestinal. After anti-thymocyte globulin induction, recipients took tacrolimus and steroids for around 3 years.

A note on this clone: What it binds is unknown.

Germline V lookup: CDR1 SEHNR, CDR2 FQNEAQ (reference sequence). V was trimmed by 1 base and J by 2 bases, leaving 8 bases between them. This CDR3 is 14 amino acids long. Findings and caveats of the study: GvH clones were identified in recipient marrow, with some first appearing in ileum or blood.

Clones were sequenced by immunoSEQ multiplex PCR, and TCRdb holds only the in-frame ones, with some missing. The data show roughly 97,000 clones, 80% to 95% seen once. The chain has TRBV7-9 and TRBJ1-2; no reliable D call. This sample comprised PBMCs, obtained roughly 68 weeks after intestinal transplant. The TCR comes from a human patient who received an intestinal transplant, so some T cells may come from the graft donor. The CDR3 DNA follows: TGTGCCAGCAGCTTAGGGGAGACAAACTATGGCTACACCTTC. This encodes CASSLGETNYGYTF. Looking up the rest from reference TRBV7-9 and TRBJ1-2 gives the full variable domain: DTGVSQNPRHKITKRGQNVTFRCDPISEHNRLYWYRQTLGQGPEFLTYFQNEAQLEKSRLLSDRFSAERPKGSFSTLEIQRTEQGDSAMYLCASSLGETNYGYTFGSGTRLTVV.